These 21 T cell receptor beta chains originate from one sample sequenced in a study of blood T cell repertoires in COVID-19. TCRdb keeps only in-frame clones here, not all; method: immunoSEQ multiplex PCR. The sample contains over 200,000 clones, 70% to 90% of which appear only once. The sample taken for sequencing was PBMCs or T cells enriched from blood (not recorded which). Receptors originate from a woman between 50 and 59 years old who had recovered from COVID-19.

The rearrangement links TRBV3-1 (or the pseudogene TRBV3-2) to TRBJ2-1; 13 bases line up with TRBD2. Trimming took 3 bases from V and 0 from J; bases not matched to a gene: 8. The germline CDR1 and CDR2 sequences are LGHDT and YNNKEL (reference sequence). CDR3 length equals 19 residues. The CDR3 DNA follows: TGTGCCAGCAGCCACACCGGGACTAGCGGGATCGCCTCCTACAATGAGCAGTTCTTC. It specifies CASSHTGTSGIASYNEQFF.

The V call is TRBV15, the J call TRBJ1-1; D unclear. Germline V gene sequence: CDR1 LNHNV, CDR2 YYDKDF (reference sequence). CDR3 length: 13 residues. The ends were cut back, 7 bases at V and 3 bases at J, with 12 bases in the middle. CDR3 amino acids: CATTREKDTEAFF. In DNA, the CDR3 is TGTGCCACCACGAGGGAAAAGGACACTGAAGCTTTCTTT.

The V gene is TRBV5-1, the J gene TRBJ1-1; 9 bases map to TRBD1. The CDR3 extends over 16 amino acids. CDR1 and CDR2 (germline): SGHRS, YFSETQ. With V trimmed by 0 bases and J by 2 bases, 5 bases remained unmatched. CDR3: CASSLDGTGLNTEAFF. The CDR3 DNA reads as TGCGCCAGCAGCTTGGATGGGACAGGGCTTAACACTGAAGCTTTCTTT.

The V call is TRBV10-2, the J call TRBJ1-1; D gene ambiguous. In germline, CDR1 is WSHSY, CDR2 SAAADI. This CDR3 spans 15 amino acids. Trimming took 3 bases from V and 6 from J, leaving 17 bases between them. The CDR3 bases are TGCGCCAGCAGTGACCCGAGAGGTCTTCCGGCTGAAGCTTTCTTT. Amino acids: CASSDPRGLPAEAFF.

V is TRBV4-1 and J is TRBJ1-1; a weak D match, TRBD1 (5 bases). This CDR3 contains 15 residues. Germline CDR1 and CDR2: MGHRA and YSYEKL. Trimming removed 4 bases at V and 4 bases at J, with 16 bases between. The CDR3 region has the DNA TGCGCCAGCAGCCCATTCAGGGCCAGTGGCACTGAAGCTTTCTTT. Amino acids: CASSPFRASGTEAFF.

The chain uses TRBV6-4 and TRBJ2-7; no firm D call. V lost 4 bases, J lost 0 bases, and 10 bases lay in between. Per germline, CDR1 MRHNA and CDR2 SNTAGT. CDR3 size: 14 residues. CDR3 sequence reads: CASSVESSSYEQYF. The CDR3 bases are TGTGCCAGCAGTGTCGAGAGTAGCTCCTACGAGCAGTACTTC.

The chain couples TRBV7-9 to TRBJ2-7; no firm D call. There are 15 residues in the CDR3. The germline CDR1 and CDR2 sequences are SEHNR and FQNEAQ (reference sequence). Trimming stripped 5 bases from V and 0 bases from J, with 14 bases between. CDR3 region: CASSPRVVSSYEQYF. In DNA, the CDR3 is TGTGCCAGCAGCCCACGGGTCGTCAGCTCCTACGAGCAGTACTTC. Using reference TRBV7-9 and TRBJ2-7 for the parts outside the CDR3, the full variable domain is DTGVSQNPRHKITKRGQNVTFRCDPISEHNRLYWYRQTLGQGPEFLTYFQNEAQLEKSRLLSDRFSAERPKGSFSTLEIQRTEQGDSAMYLCASSPRVVSSYEQYFGPGTRLTVT.

The rearrangement links TRBV4-2 to TRBJ1-3, with 7 bases lining up with TRBD1. The CDR3 has 16 residues. Looked up from germline, CDR1 is LGHNA and CDR2 is YNFKEQ. The V and J ends lost 0 bases and 2 bases, in that order; junction bases with no gene match: 4. In DNA, the CDR3 is TGTGCCAGCAGCCAAGATCGACAGGGCCCTGGAAACACCATATATTTT. It is translated as CASSQDRQGPGNTIYF.

The rearrangement links TRBV4-2 to TRBJ2-2, with D perhaps matching TRBD2 (5 bases). Deletions cut 4 bases from V and 3 bases from J, with 12 bases between. The germline CDR1 and CDR2 sequences are LGHNA and YNFKEQ. The CDR3 is 15 residues long. The CDR3 spells CASSLTGEYTGELFF. DNA for the CDR3: TGTGCCAGCAGCCTTACTGGGGAGTACACCGGGGAGCTGTTTTTT.

The genes are TRBV2 and TRBJ1-2, with a tentative D call TRBD1 (6 bases). CDR1 is SNHLY, CDR2 FYNNEI, per germline. The CDR3 has 15 residues. Trimming shortened V by 6 bases and J by 6 bases, and 20 bases separated the two germline ends. CDR3 nucleotides: TGTGCCAGCAGGGACAGACAGGATGCCGACAATGGCTACACCTTC. Translated, it gives CASRDRQDADNGYTF.

V and J are TRBV4-1 and TRBJ2-1; 9 bases match TRBD2. The CDR3 is 15 residues long. The V and J ends lost 0 bases and 7 bases, in that order; junction bases with no gene match: 4. Germline lookup yields CDR1 MGHRA and CDR2 YSYEKL. The CDR3 DNA follows: TGCGCCAGCAGCCAAGATGGGCGGGAGGGTAATGAGCAGTTCTTC. It specifies CASSQDGREGNEQFF.

V gene TRBV7-2 combines with J gene TRBJ2-7, with 10 bases fitting TRBD2. Germline trimming cut 6 bases from V and 5 bases from J; bases unmatched to any gene: 13. The CDR3 length is 16 residues. The germline V gene has CDR1 SGHTA and CDR2 FQGNSA. The CDR3: CASREVAGGPPDEQYF. For the CDR3, the DNA is TGTGCCAGCAGAGAAGTAGCGGGAGGCCCGCCTGACGAGCAGTACTTC.

This chain uses TRBV30 with TRBJ2-2; 11 nucleotides match TRBD2. The length of the CDR3 is 17 residues. Germline V gene lookup returns CDR1 GTSNPN and CDR2 SVGIG (reference sequence). The junction had 15 bases not matched to a gene; V was cut back by 8 bases and J by 4 bases. The CDR3 region has the DNA TGTGCCAGACAAGGGCGCACTAGCGGGAGAACCACCGGGGAGCTGTTTTTT. This encodes CARQGRTSGRTTGELFF.

The V call is TRBV2, the J call TRBJ1-1; 8 bases fit TRBD1. V was pared by 4 bases and J by 6 bases, with 10 bases of the junction left unmatched. Per the germline V gene, CDR1 is SNHLY and CDR2 is FYNNEI. The length of the CDR3 is 15 residues. The CDR3 sequence: CASSALTGAGAEAFF. CDR3 coding DNA: TGTGCCAGCAGTGCCCTGACAGGGGCGGGGGCTGAAGCTTTCTTT.

This clone was detected only a few times. The chain joins TRBV5-5 to TRBJ1-1; a weak D match, TRBD1 (6 bases). CDR3 size: 13 residues. Trimming cost V 3 bases and J 11 bases, with 17 bases left between them. The germline CDR1 and CDR2 sequences are SGHKS and YYEKEE (reference sequence). The DNA of the CDR3 is TGTGCCAGCAGCTACTCTACGGGGCAGGGGGCTTTCTTT. This translates into CASSYSTGQGAFF.

This chain links TRBV11-1 with TRBJ1-4; D is undetermined. Trimming took 6 bases from V and 8 from J, leaving 19 bases between them. This CDR3 is built from 15 residues. CDR1 SGHAT and CDR2 FQDESV come from the germline V gene (reference sequence). The CDR3: CASRQDFTDGEKLFF. The CDR3 nucleotides are TGTGCCAGCAGACAAGACTTCACCGACGGGGAAAAACTGTTTTTT.

The chain carries TRBV14 and TRBJ1-6; the D gene is possibly TRBD1 (6 bases). Trimming pared 2 bases from V and 10 bases from J, leaving 12 bases between. The CDR3 runs 14 residues. CDR1 and CDR2 (germline): SGHDN, FVKESK. The DNA of the CDR3 is TGTGCCAGCAGCCAAACAGGGAAAGCCTCACCCCTCCACTTT. As protein: CASSQTGKASPLHF.

The V and J genes are TRBV5-1 and TRBJ2-2, with D unclear. Germline V gene sequence: CDR1 SGHRS, CDR2 YFSETQ. This CDR3 is 14 amino acids long. V was trimmed by 3 bases and J by 0 bases, leaving 6 bases between them. The DNA for the CDR3 is TGCGCCAGCAGCTCCCCGGCGAACACCGGGGAGCTGTTTTTT. Protein: CASSSPANTGELFF.

The chain couples TRBV29-1 to TRBJ1-5; perhaps TRBD1 as D (5 bases). V was trimmed by 8 bases and J by 4 bases, leaving 15 bases between them. This CDR3 has 13 residues. The germline V gene encodes CDR1 SQVTM and CDR2 ANQGSEA. The DNA for the CDR3 is TGCAGCATTCAAACTCAGGGAAATCAGCCCCAGCATTTT. This gives the protein CSIQTQGNQPQHF.

The chain uses TRBV7-9 and TRBJ1-6, with D tentatively TRBD1 (6 bases). The CDR3 spans 17 residues. V lost 5 bases to trimming and J lost 0 bases, with 14 bases between them. The germline CDR1 and CDR2 sequences are SEHNR and FQNEAQ (reference sequence). The CDR3 sequence is CASSPPGHSSYNSPLHF. The CDR3 coding sequence is TGTGCCAGCAGCCCACCGGGACACAGCTCCTATAATTCACCCCTCCACTTT.

The chain couples TRBV18 to TRBJ1-6, with 7 positions matching TRBD1. Germline V gives CDR1 KGHSH, CDR2 LQKENI. The V and J ends lost 3 bases and 7 bases, in that order; junction bases with no gene match: 12. There are 17 residues in the CDR3. The CDR3 is CASSPISMQGGNSPLHF. DNA for the CDR3: TGTGCCAGCTCACCGATCTCTATGCAGGGGGGAAATTCACCCCTCCACTTT.